These T cell receptor beta chains were read from a single sample in a study of shared clonotypes between healthy human individuals. Generated by immunoSEQ multiplex PCR, the TCRdb table keeps only in-frame clones and is missing some. The repertoire includes 2 million to 2.5 million clones, just under 95% of them detected once, and approximately 0.41% sits in the top ten. Sequencing was done on a sample of naive CD4+ T cells from PBMCs. These receptors came from a man in his late teens or twenties in good health. Some clones in this sample may be carry-over from other donors' samples. The CDR3 runs from the conserved cysteine through the conserved F or W. The D gene is left open where the match is weak.

>TRBJ1-1|NA|TRBV19
CASSDQIYTEAFF
TGTGCCAGTAGTGACCAGATTTACACTGAAGCTTTCTTT
>TRBJ2-2|NA|TRBV5-1
CASSLAWGTGELFF
TGCGCCAGCAGCTTGGCCTGGGGCACCGGGGAGCTGTTTTTT
>TRBJ2-6|NA|TRBV5-1
CASSFLAGRDSGANVLTF
TGCGCCAGCAGCTTCCTGGCAGGCCGAGACTCTGGGGCCAACGTCCTGACTTTC
>TRBJ2-7|NA|TRBV28
CASSSTGFYEQYF
TGTGCCAGCAGTTCGACAGGCTTCTACGAGCAGTACTTC
>TRBJ2-1|TRBD2|TRBV7-3
CASSPGGSGSEQFF
TGTGCCAGCAGCCCAGGAGGTAGCGGGAGTGAGCAGTTCTTC
>TRBJ2-1|NA|TRBV18
CASSPGWRHNEQFF
TGTGCCAGCTCACCGGGTTGGCGGCACAATGAGCAGTTCTTC
>TRBJ1-2|NA|TRBV7-2
CASSVTGANYGYTF
TGTGCCAGCAGCGTGACAGGAGCTAACTATGGCTACACCTTC
>TRBJ2-7|TRBD2|TRBV9
CASSAPDYAGGREQYF
TGTGCCAGCAGCGCCCCGGACTACGCGGGAGGGCGCGAGCAGTACTTC
>TRBJ2-3|NA|TRBV7-8
CATRRTDTQYF
TGTGCCACTCGACGCACAGATACGCAGTATTTT
>TRBJ1-1|NA|TRBV6-1
CASTKIQVGNTEAFF
TGTGCCAGCACTAAGATACAGGTTGGGAACACTGAAGCTTTCTTT
>TRBJ2-5|NA|TRBV29-1
CSVEDRVTETQYF
TGCAGCGTTGAAGATCGGGTAACGGAGACCCAGTACTTC
>TRBJ1-1|TRBD1|TRBV28
CASSPRTGGNTEAFF
TGTGCCAGCAGTCCCAGGACAGGGGGGAACACTGAAGCTTTCTTT
>TRBJ2-3|NA|TRBV7-9
CASSSGRSLTDTQYF
TGTGCCAGCAGCTCGGGACGGAGTCTCACAGATACGCAGTATTTT
>TRBJ2-3|NA|TRBV29-1
CSVVVGPSPDTQYF
TGCAGCGTTGTGGTGGGACCCTCCCCAGATACGCAGTATTTT
>TRBJ1-2|TRBD1|TRBV28
CARVQGCYGYTF
TGTGCCAGGGTACAGGGGTGCTATGGCTACACCTTC
>TRBJ2-1|TRBD2|TRBV5-1
CASSLGSSGRGNEQFF
TGCGCCAGCAGCTTGGGAAGTAGCGGGAGAGGTAATGAGCAGTTCTTC
>TRBJ2-3|NA|TRBV29-1
CSGGRTSGTDTQYF
TGCAGCGGAGGCAGGACAAGCGGCACAGATACGCAGTATTTT
>TRBJ2-4|NA|TRBV28
CASRAAASVPKNIQYF
TGTGCCAGCAGGGCCGCGGCTAGCGTACCCAAAAACATTCAGTACTTC
>TRBJ2-7|TRBD2|TRBV30
CACTISGTLYEQYF
TGTGCCTGTACCATTAGCGGGACCCTCTACGAGCAGTACTTC
>TRBJ2-5|NA|TRBV7-9
CASSPSELGTQYF
TGTGCCAGCAGCCCATCCGAGTTGGGGACCCAGTACTTC
>TRBJ2-1|NA|TRBV7-2
CASSLDYNEQFF
TGTGCCAGCAGCTTAGACTACAATGAGCAGTTCTTC
>TRBJ2-3|NA|TRBV7-9
CASSLGDRTDTQYF
TGTGCCAGCAGCCTAGGGGACCGCACAGATACGCAGTATTTT
>TRBJ1-3|NA|TRBV6-5
CASNYFGRFSGNTIYF
TGTGCCAGCAATTACTTCGGAAGGTTTTCTGGAAACACCATATATTTT